A selection of T cell receptor beta chains follows, all from one sample in a study of blood T cell repertoires in COVID-19. Measured with immunoSEQ multiplex PCR; TCRdb has only the in-frame clones, and not every one. Seen here are around 83,000 clones, more than 70% observed once, and the top ten hold around 13%. Specimen: peripheral blood. The receptors were gathered from a woman between 70 and 85 years old with acute or convalescent COVID-19. Both conserved end residues are part of each CDR3. The order of the fields is D gene, V gene, J gene, clone size, CDR3 protein, CDR3 DNA. A D gene is named only where the DNA matches it firmly. Clone size, where shown, is once, few, many, or a class for clones that have expanded.

TRBD1	TRBV5-4	TRBJ2-5	.	CASSLGQGQETQYF	TGTGCCAGCAGTCTCGGACAGGGTCAAGAGACCCAGTACTTC
.	TRBV12-5	TRBJ1-1	.	CASGLVTGGGTEAFF	TGTGCTAGTGGTTTGGTCACAGGCGGGGGCACTGAAGCTTTCTTT
.	TRBV6-5	TRBJ1-2	once	CASSYEEGGAFGYTF	TGTGCCAGCAGTTACGAAGAAGGGGGGGCGTTTGGCTACACCTTC
.	TRBV5-8	TRBJ2-4	.	CASSLFGRLAKNIQYF	TGTGCCAGCAGCTTGTTTGGCAGATTAGCCAAAAACATTCAGTACTTC
.	TRBV7-8	TRBJ2-3	.	CASTLGTDTQYF	TGTGCCAGCACCCTTGGCACAGATACGCAGTATTTT
TRBD1	TRBV6-5	TRBJ1-2	once	CASSYSGTGIFGYTF	TGTGCCAGCAGTTACTCGGGGACAGGGATTTTTGGCTACACCTTC
.	TRBV7-8	TRBJ1-1	.	CASSPGAEAFF	TGTGCCAGCAGCCCAGGGGCGGAGGCTTTCTTT
TRBD2	TRBV7-2	TRBJ2-2	.	CASSSQGLAGTGELFF	TGTGCCAGCAGCTCTCAAGGACTAGCGGGGACCGGGGAGCTGTTTTTT
TRBD2	TRBV5-1	TRBJ2-1	.	CASRSGTSGGVNEQFF	TGCGCCAGCAGGAGCGGGACTAGCGGGGGAGTCAATGAGCAGTTCTTC
TRBD2	TRBV5-4	TRBJ2-2	.	CASSRRLAANTGELFF	TGTGCCAGCAGCCGTCGACTAGCGGCGAACACCGGGGAGCTGTTTTTT
.	TRBV29-1	TRBJ1-1	.	CSVVEGRNTEAFF	TGCAGCGTTGTGGAGGGCCGGAACACTGAAGCTTTCTTT
.	TRBV7-2	TRBJ1-1	.	CASSLSTMNTEAFF	TGTGCCAGCAGCTTATCGACTATGAACACTGAAGCTTTCTTT
.	TRBV4-2	TRBJ1-2	.	CASSQDLVTPTYGYTF	TGTGCCAGCAGCCAAGATTTAGTGACACCAACCTATGGCTACACCTTC
TRBD1	TRBV29-1	TRBJ2-1	.	CSVLPPGQAYNEQFF	TGCAGCGTCCTACCTCCGGGACAGGCCTACAATGAGCAGTTCTTC
.	TRBV5-1	TRBJ1-2	.	CASSLEAGPNYGYTF	TGCGCCAGCAGCTTGGAGGCAGGGCCTAACTATGGCTACACCTTC
TRBD2	TRBV18	TRBJ2-2	.	CASSPGLAGGRNTGELFF	TGTGCCAGCTCACCAGGACTAGCGGGGGGACGGAACACCGGGGAGCTGTTTTTT
TRBD2	TRBV19	TRBJ2-1	once	CASTDGLAGRAYNEQFF	TGTGCCAGTACCGATGGGCTAGCGGGGAGGGCCTACAATGAGCAGTTCTTC
.	TRBV19	TRBJ2-1	.	CASSIKEGHEQFF	TGTGCCAGTAGTATCAAGGAGGGTCATGAGCAGTTCTTC
.	TRBV7-9	TRBJ1-6	.	CASSLITYNSPLHF	TGTGCCAGCAGCTTAATCACCTATAATTCACCCCTCCACTTT
.	TRBV11-3	TRBJ2-3	.	CASSGRTGFADTQYF	TGTGCCAGCAGCGGCCGAACAGGCTTCGCAGATACGCAGTATTTT
.	TRBV7-9	TRBJ1-1	.	CASSLAPRWGHTEAFF	TGTGCCAGCAGCTTAGCCCCCAGATGGGGCCACACTGAAGCTTTCTTT
TRBD1	TRBV7-2	TRBJ1-1	.	CASSLVPGGIAEAFF	TGTGCCAGCAGCTTAGTCCCAGGGGGCATCGCTGAAGCTTTCTTT
TRBD2	TRBV7-9	TRBJ2-3	.	CASSLSGRADTQYF	TGTGCCAGCAGCTTAAGCGGGAGGGCAGATACGCAGTATTTT
TRBD1	TRBV6-1	TRBJ1-2	.	CASRESTQGQANYGYTF	TGTGCCAGCAGAGAAAGCACGCAGGGACAGGCAAACTATGGCTACACCTTC
TRBD1	TRBV28	TRBJ2-1	once	CASSYTGGAYNEQFF	TGTGCCAGCAGTTACACAGGGGGCGCCTACAATGAGCAGTTCTTC
.	TRBV10-2	TRBJ2-3	.	CASSVGGADTQYF	TGCGCCAGCAGTGTTGGAGGGGCAGATACGCAGTATTTT
.	TRBV5-1	TRBJ1-6	.	CASRANINSPLHF	TGCGCCAGCAGAGCAAATATAAATTCACCCCTCCACTTT
.	TRBV5-6	TRBJ1-1	.	CASSLGLHRRGTEAFF	TGTGCCAGCAGCTTGGGACTCCACAGGAGGGGCACTGAAGCTTTCTTT